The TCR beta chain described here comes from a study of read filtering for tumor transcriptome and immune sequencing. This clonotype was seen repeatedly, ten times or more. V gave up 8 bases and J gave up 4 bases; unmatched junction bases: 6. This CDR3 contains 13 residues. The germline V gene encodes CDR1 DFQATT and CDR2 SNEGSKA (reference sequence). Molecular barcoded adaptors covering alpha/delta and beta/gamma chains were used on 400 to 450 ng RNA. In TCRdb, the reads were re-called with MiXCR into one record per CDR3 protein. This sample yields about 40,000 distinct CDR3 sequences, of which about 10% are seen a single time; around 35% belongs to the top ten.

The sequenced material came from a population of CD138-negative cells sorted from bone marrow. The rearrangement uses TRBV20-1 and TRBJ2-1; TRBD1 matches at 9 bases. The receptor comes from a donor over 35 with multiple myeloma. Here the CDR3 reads CSTPDRGYNEQFF. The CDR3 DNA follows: TGCAGTACGCCGGACAGGGGATACAATGAGCAGTTCTTC.